This TCR beta chain was documented in a study of blood T cell repertoires in COVID-19. About the study: Sites across the United States, Italy and Spain contributed samples from acute and convalescent COVID-19. Sample material is recorded as cDNA or gDNA derived from T cells, B-cell-depleted T cells, or PBMCs.

Germline V gives CDR1 SNHLY, CDR2 FYNNEI. The V end was cut by 4 bases, the J end by 4 bases, with 13 bases between. This CDR3 has 14 residues. Generated by immunoSEQ multiplex PCR, the TCRdb table keeps only in-frame clones and is missing some. The sample has 120,000 or so clones; approximately 83% are singletons. This TCR was sampled from a man older than 75 with active or convalescent COVID-19. This chain uses TRBV2 with TRBJ1-2; D is uncertain. The material sequenced was peripheral blood. As DNA, the CDR3 is TGTGCCAGCAGTGTCTTGGGGAGGAGCTATGGCTACACCTTC. It codes for CASSVLGRSYGYTF. The full variable domain, rest sourced from reference TRBV2 and TRBJ1-2, is EPEVTQTPSHQVTQMGQEVILRCVPISNHLYFYWYRQILGQKVEFLVSFYNNEISEKSEIFDDQFSVERPDGSNFTLKIRSTKLEDSAMYFCASSVLGRSYGYTFGSGTRLTVV.